This T cell receptor (beta chain) was identified during a study of CD8+ T cells in alopecia areata. Study background: It was roughly 7-11-week-old female C3H/HeJ mice that received skin from 6-12-month-old C3H/HeJ graft donors with spontaneous alopecia. The study, taken as a whole, reports: Scalp specimens additionally yield sequences from normal skin's resident alphabeta T cells. Clonality exceeded that of normal scalp in lesional scalp, most notably in alopecia totalis/universalis.

This clone was detected a few times. Antigen unknown. Gene names are mouse gene names. Read sequence stops 4 residues before the CDR3 end, and the germline J gene provides the missing end. V lost 0 bases to trimming and J lost 0 bases; unmatched junction nucleotides: 6. The CDR3 totals 18 residues. Germline V gene lookup returns CDR1 LGHNA and CDR2 YNLKQL (reference sequence). Cells from pooled cutaneous lymph nodes were sorted by CD4, CD8alpha, NKG2D, NKG2ACE and other markers. Isolated RNA was reverse transcribed into cDNA used as the sequencing template. Repertoires were generated with immunoSEQ multiplex PCR, while TCRdb's copy carries only in-frame clones and drops some. Altogether approximately 280,000 clones were found in the sample, and no singletons occur.

This TCR was recovered from a C3H/HeJ mouse with alopecia areata. The strain's MHC haplotype is H2-k. The specimen sequenced was CD4+ T cells sorted from a lymph node. The V and J genes are TRBV5 and TRBJ2-4; 10 nucleotides line up with TRBD1. CDR3 bases read: TGTGCCAGCAGCCAAGATCGGGACAGGGGAGGGAGTCAAAAC. Encoded protein: CASSQDRDRGGSQN. The CDR3 as a whole reads CASSQDRDRGGSQNTLYF.